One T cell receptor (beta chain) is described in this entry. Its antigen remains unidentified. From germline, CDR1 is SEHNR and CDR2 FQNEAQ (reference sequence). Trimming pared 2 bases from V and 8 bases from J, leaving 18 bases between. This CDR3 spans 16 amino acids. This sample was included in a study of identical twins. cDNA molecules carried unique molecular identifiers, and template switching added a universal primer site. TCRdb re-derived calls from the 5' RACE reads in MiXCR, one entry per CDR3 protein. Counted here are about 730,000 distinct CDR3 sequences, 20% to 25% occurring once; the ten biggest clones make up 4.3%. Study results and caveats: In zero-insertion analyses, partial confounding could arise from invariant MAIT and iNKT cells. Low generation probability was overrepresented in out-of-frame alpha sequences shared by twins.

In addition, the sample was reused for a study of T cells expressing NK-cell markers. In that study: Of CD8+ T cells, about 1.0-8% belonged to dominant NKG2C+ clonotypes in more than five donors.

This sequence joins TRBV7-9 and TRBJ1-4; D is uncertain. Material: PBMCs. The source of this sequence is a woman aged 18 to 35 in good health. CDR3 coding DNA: TGTGCCAGCAGCTTAAAGGACGCTTCCAGAGGAGAAAAACTGTTTTTT. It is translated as CASSLKDASRGEKLFF. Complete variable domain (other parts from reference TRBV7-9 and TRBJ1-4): DTGVSQNPRHKITKRGQNVTFRCDPISEHNRLYWYRQTLGQGPEFLTYFQNEAQLEKSRLLSDRFSAERPKGSFSTLEIQRTEQGDSAMYLCASSLKDASRGEKLFFGSGTQLSVL.